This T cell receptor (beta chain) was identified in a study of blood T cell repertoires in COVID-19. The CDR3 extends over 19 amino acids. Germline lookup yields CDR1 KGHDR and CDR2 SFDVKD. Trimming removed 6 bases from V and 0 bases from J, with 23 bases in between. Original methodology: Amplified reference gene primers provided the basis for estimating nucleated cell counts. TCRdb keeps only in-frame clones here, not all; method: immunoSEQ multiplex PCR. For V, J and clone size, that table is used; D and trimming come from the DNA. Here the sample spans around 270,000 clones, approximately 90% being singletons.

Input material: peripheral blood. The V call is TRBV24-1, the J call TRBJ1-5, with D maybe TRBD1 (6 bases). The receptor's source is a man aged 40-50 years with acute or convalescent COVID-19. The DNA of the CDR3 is TGTGCCACCAGTACCTGTCGATATTACAGGGTTAATAGCAATCAGCCCCAGCATTTT. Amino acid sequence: CATSTCRYYRVNSNQPQHF.